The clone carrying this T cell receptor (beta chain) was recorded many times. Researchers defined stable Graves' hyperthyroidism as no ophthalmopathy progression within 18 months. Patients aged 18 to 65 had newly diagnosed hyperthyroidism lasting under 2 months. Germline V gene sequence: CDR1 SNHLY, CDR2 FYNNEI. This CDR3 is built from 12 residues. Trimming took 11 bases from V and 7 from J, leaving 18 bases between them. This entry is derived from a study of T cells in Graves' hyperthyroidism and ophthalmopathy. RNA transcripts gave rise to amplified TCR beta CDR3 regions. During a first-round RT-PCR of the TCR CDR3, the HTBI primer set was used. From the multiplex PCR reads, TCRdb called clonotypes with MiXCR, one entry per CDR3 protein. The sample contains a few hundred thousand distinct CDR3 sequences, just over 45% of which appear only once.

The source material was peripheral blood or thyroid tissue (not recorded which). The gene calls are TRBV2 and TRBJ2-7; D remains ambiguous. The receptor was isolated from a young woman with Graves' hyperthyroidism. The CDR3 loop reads CASTAGSKEQYF. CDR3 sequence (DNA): TGTGCCTCGACCGCCGGTTCTAAAGAGCAGTACTTC.